A selection of T cell receptor beta chains follows, all from one sample in a study of cytomegalovirus exposure and HLA in healthy donors. Sequencing was performed with immunoSEQ multiplex PCR; in TCRdb, only in-frame clones are kept and a portion is missing. The sample contains 130,000 or so clones, 88% of which appear only once. The sample was PBMCs. These receptors all stem from a woman between 35 and 50 years old in good health and CMV-seronegative. Each CDR3 is given with its conserved first and last residue. Each record gives: CDR3 length, clone size, D gene, V gene, J gene, CDR3 DNA, CDR3 protein. A D gene is named only where the DNA matches it firmly. Clone size is not always given. Where it is, it says once, few, many or a class for expanded clones.

11	-	-	TRBV29-1	TRBJ2-1	TGCAGCGTGGGCCGGGACTTCGGGCAGTTCTTC	CSVGRDFGQFF
14	-	-	TRBV7-8	TRBJ2-2	TGTGCCAGCAGCTTTCCCGGGGACACCGGGGAGCTGTTTTTT	CASSFPGDTGELFF
14	-	-	TRBV7-9	TRBJ1-2	TGTTCCAGCAGCTTAGGGGCACAAAACTATGGCTACACCTTC	CSSSLGAQNYGYTF
16	once	TRBD1	TRBV28	TRBJ2-1	TGTGCCAGCAGTCAGACCGGGACAGGGGGGTTTAATGAGCAGTTCTTC	CASSQTGTGGFNEQFF
16	-	TRBD1	TRBV6-1	TRBJ1-1	TGTGCCAGCAGTGAAGTGTCCCGGGACAGGAACACTGAAGCTTTCTTT	CASSEVSRDRNTEAFF
15	-	-	TRBV30	TRBJ2-7	TGTACCTGGAGTGTCCCGGGTGGGTACGATTACGAGCAGTACTTC	CTWSVPGGYDYEQYF
14	-	-	TRBV7-9	TRBJ1-3	TGTGCCAGCAGCCCTAGTTCGTCGGCAAATCCCATATATTTT	CASSPSSSANPIYF
16	-	TRBD2	TRBV4-3	TRBJ2-5	TGCGCCAGCAGCCAAGGTGGACTAGCGGGAGTGGAGACCCAGTACTTC	CASSQGGLAGVETQYF
13	-	-	TRBV6-5	TRBJ2-2	TGTGCCAGCAGACGGGACTTTGTCGGGGAGCTGTTTTTT	CASRRDFVGELFF
14	-	TRBD1	TRBV29-1	TRBJ1-2	TGCAGCGTTGAAGACCAGGACAGGGGCTACGGCTACACCTTC	CSVEDQDRGYGYTF
13	-	TRBD2	TRBV4-2	TRBJ2-5	TGTGCCAGCAGCCTAGCGGGAGGAGAGACCCAGTACTTC	CASSLAGGETQYF
17	-	TRBD2	TRBV7-9	TRBJ2-3	TGTGCCAGCAGCTTAGGTGCTAGCGGGGCTAGCACAGATACGCAGTATTTT	CASSLGASGASTDTQYF
15	-	TRBD1	TRBV5-6	TRBJ1-3	TGTGCCAGCAGCTCGGGACAGGTCTCTGGAAACACCATATATTTT	CASSSGQVSGNTIYF
12	-	-	TRBV2	TRBJ2-3	TGTGCCAGCAGTCGAGTCGTGGATACGCAGTATTTT	CASSRVVDTQYF
16	-	-	TRBV6-5	TRBJ2-7	TGTGCCAGCAGTTCCCCAAGCGGGCTTAGCTCCTACGAGCAGTACTTC	CASSSPSGLSSYEQYF
10	-	-	TRBV5-6	TRBJ1-3	TGTGCCAGCAGCTCCCCAACCATATATTTT	CASSSPTIYF
14	-	-	TRBV11-3	TRBJ1-1	TGTGCCAGCAGCTTTTCTCAGGGGAACACTGAAGCTTTCTTT	CASSFSQGNTEAFF
16	-	TRBD2	TRBV7-2	TRBJ2-1	TGTGCCAGCAGCACATCGGGACTAGCGGGAATCAATGAGCAGTTCTTC	CASSTSGLAGINEQFF
13	-	-	TRBV6-6	TRBJ1-2	TGTGCCAGCAGTTCCGGACAGAACTATGGCTACACCTTC	CASSSGQNYGYTF
15	-	-	TRBV21-1	TRBJ2-2	TGTGCCAGCAGGGGTGAAGGAGGGCCGACCGGGGAGCTGTTTTTT	CASRGEGGPTGELFF
13	once	TRBD1	TRBV6-5	TRBJ1-1	TGTGCCACCCGGAGACAGGGGGCGACTGAAGCTTTCTTT	CATRRQGATEAFF
13	-	-	TRBV6-5	TRBJ2-5	TGTGCCAGCAGTCGGGACTTTCAAGAGACCCAGTACTTC	CASSRDFQETQYF
15	-	-	TRBV5-1	TRBJ2-2	TGCGCCAGCAGCTTGGCTCTAGCAAACACCGGGGAGCTGTTTTTT	CASSLALANTGELFF
14	-	TRBD1	TRBV19	TRBJ1-2	TGTGCCAGTAGTATCCTAGGGGGCGCTTATGGCTACACCTTC	CASSILGGAYGYTF
13	-	TRBD1	TRBV7-9	TRBJ2-5	TGTGCCAGCAGCCTGAGTACAGGGGGGACCCAGTACTTC	CASSLSTGGTQYF